Listed below are T cell receptor beta chains from one sample, sequenced in a study of cytomegalovirus exposure and HLA in healthy donors. Assay: immunoSEQ multiplex PCR; the TCRdb copy retains only in-frame clones and omits some. The table lists fewer than 200,000 clones, about three quarters of them singletons, with approximately 1.4% in the top ten. The sample consisted of PBMCs. The receptor set was obtained from a man aged 18 to 29 in good health and CMV-seronegative. Each CDR3 is given with its conserved first and last residue. A D gene is named only where the DNA matches it firmly. A clone size is listed for some rows: how often the clone was seen (once, few, many), or a class if it is expanded.

CDR3nt	CDR3aa	j_gene	d_gene	v_gene	abundance
TGTGCCAGCAGCTTGGGGGGGGGCTCCTACGAGCAGTACTTC	CASSLGGGSYEQYF	TRBJ2-7	TRBD2	TRBV5-6	.
TGTGCCAGCAGCTCGAAAAACATTCAGTACTTC	CASSSKNIQYF	TRBJ2-4	.	TRBV7-8	.
TGTGCCAGTAGTATCGGGACTAGCGCATACACAGATACGCAGTATTTT	CASSIGTSAYTDTQYF	TRBJ2-3	TRBD2	TRBV19	.
TGTGCCAGCAGCTCGACAGGGCCAGGCTCTGGAAACACCATATATTTT	CASSSTGPGSGNTIYF	TRBJ1-3	TRBD1	TRBV7-2	.
TGCGCCAGCACCATGGGGGGGAGCACAGATACGCAGTATTTT	CASTMGGSTDTQYF	TRBJ2-3	TRBD2	TRBV5-1	.
TGTTCCAGCAGCTTAACTATGGCGGGGCTAGATACGCAGTATTTT	CSSSLTMAGLDTQYF	TRBJ2-3	.	TRBV7-9	.
TGTGCCAGCAGCTCCCGGACAGGGCGGTCTGAAGCTTTCTTT	CASSSRTGRSEAFF	TRBJ1-1	TRBD1	TRBV7-9	few
TGTGCCAGCAGAACTATGGGAGGAGGGTACGAGCAGTACTTC	CASRTMGGGYEQYF	TRBJ2-7	.	TRBV6-5	.
TGTGCCAGCAGTACCATCTTCGGGGTAGATCAGTTCTTC	CASSTIFGVDQFF	TRBJ2-1	.	TRBV2	.
TGTGCCAGCAGTCGTCCCCCCCTACTAGCCAAAAACATTCAGTACTTC	CASSRPPLLAKNIQYF	TRBJ2-4	.	TRBV5-6	.
TGTGCCAGCGGCTACTCGGAGGGAAGTCAGCCCCAGCATTTT	CASGYSEGSQPQHF	TRBJ1-5	.	TRBV7-9	.
TGTGCCAGCAACCCGACGGGGCGGGGGACCTACGAGCAGTACTTC	CASNPTGRGTYEQYF	TRBJ2-7	TRBD2	TRBV6-6	.
TGTGCCAGTAGTATCGGTGGAGGGCCCCAGCATTTT	CASSIGGGPQHF	TRBJ1-5	.	TRBV19	.
TGTGCCAGCAGCTTAGGGGTGTCGCGGGAGGGGTCCTACGAGCAGTACTTC	CASSLGVSREGSYEQYF	TRBJ2-7	TRBD2	TRBV7-9	few
TGTGCCAGCAGCTTATTGGTGGCGGGAGGGTCCTACGAGCAGTACTTC	CASSLLVAGGSYEQYF	TRBJ2-7	TRBD2	TRBV7-9	.
TGCGCCAGCAGCTTGGCTAGCGGGGCCACAGATACGCAGTATTTT	CASSLASGATDTQYF	TRBJ2-3	TRBD2	TRBV5-1	.
TGCGCCAGCAGCCGACGACAGGAGTCCATGAACACTGAAGCTTTCTTT	CASSRRQESMNTEAFF	TRBJ1-1	.	TRBV4-1	.
TGTGCCAGCAGTTTAACCCAGGGGGCGCAGGGAAACACCATATATTTT	CASSLTQGAQGNTIYF	TRBJ1-3	TRBD1	TRBV6-5	.
TGTGCCAGCAATTCGGTTGGGGCCAACGTCCTGACTTTC	CASNSVGANVLTF	TRBJ2-6	.	TRBV19	.
TGCACCAGCAGCCAAGCGGGACAGTACGAAGCGTCAGAATACTTC	CTSSQAGQYEASEYF	TRBJ2-7	.	TRBV1	.
TGTGCCAGCAGCTTGCGGGGCGGAAGCACAGATACGCAGTATTTT	CASSLRGGSTDTQYF	TRBJ2-3	.	TRBV7-9	.
TGTGCCAGCTCCCCGACAGGGGAGGGTCAGCCCCAGCATTTT	CASSPTGEGQPQHF	TRBJ1-5	TRBD1	TRBV18	.
TGTGCCAGCAGCTCGCCCCGGGACAGCCTCACCTACGAGCAGTACTTC	CASSSPRDSLTYEQYF	TRBJ2-7	TRBD1	TRBV7-7	.
TGTGCCAGCTCACAGGACAACCCTGAACTGTTTTTT	CASSQDNPELFF	TRBJ2-2	.	TRBV18	.
TGTGCCAGCACGACAGGGGTTAACTATGGCTACACCTTC	CASTTGVNYGYTF	TRBJ1-2	TRBD1	TRBV6-1	.
TGTGCCAGCAGTTACGACCAGGGGTTTAAGTCCTACGAGCAGTACTTC	CASSYDQGFKSYEQYF	TRBJ2-7	.	TRBV6-6	.
TGTGCCAGCAGCTTAGAACAGGGAAGGGATACGCAGTATTTT	CASSLEQGRDTQYF	TRBJ2-3	.	TRBV7-2	.
TGTGCCAGCAGTCGAATCATTTACCAGGGGGGAGCTTTCTTT	CASSRIIYQGGAFF	TRBJ1-1	TRBD1	TRBV2	.
TGTGCCAGCAGTTTTCTCGCGGGAGGGACCTACAATGAGCAGTTCTTC	CASSFLAGGTYNEQFF	TRBJ2-1	TRBD2	TRBV28	.
TGTGCCAGCAGCACGTCCCGGTCCAGGGGGAGCACGGGAGAGACCCAGTACTTC	CASSTSRSRGSTGETQYF	TRBJ2-5	.	TRBV21-1	.
TGTGCCATCAGGGTCAGTAACACCGGGGAGCTGTTTTTT	CAIRVSNTGELFF	TRBJ2-2	.	TRBV10-3	.
TGTGCCAGCCTCCCGGGGTACCACCAAGAGACCCAGTACTTC	CASLPGYHQETQYF	TRBJ2-5	.	TRBV21-1	.
TGTGCCAGCAGCTTAGATGCCGGGAACACTGAAGCTTTCTTT	CASSLDAGNTEAFF	TRBJ1-1	.	TRBV7-8	.
TGTGCCAGCAGCTCGCTCCGGGACAGCTACGAGCAGTACTTC	CASSSLRDSYEQYF	TRBJ2-7	TRBD1	TRBV5-6	.
TGTGCCTGGAGTGTTGGCGGGACGGTGCCCGGGGAGCAGTACTTC	CAWSVGGTVPGEQYF	TRBJ2-7	.	TRBV30	few
TGTGCCATCAGTGTCGATCGGTCAGGTCCGAATGGCTACACCTTC	CAISVDRSGPNGYTF	TRBJ1-2	.	TRBV10-3	.
TGTGCCAGCAGCCTCCCGCCGGGACAGGGAATCTACGAGCAGTACTTC	CASSLPPGQGIYEQYF	TRBJ2-7	TRBD1	TRBV7-9	.
TGCGCCAGCAGCCCTTCGACAGTAAGGAGCACCGGGGAGCTGTTTTTT	CASSPSTVRSTGELFF	TRBJ2-2	.	TRBV5-1	.
TGTGCCAGCAGCCCCGAAGGAGTGACCAATCAGCCCCAGCATTTT	CASSPEGVTNQPQHF	TRBJ1-5	.	TRBV9	few
TGTGCCACCTTCAGAGCGGGAGTCACTATTGAGCAGTACTTC	CATFRAGVTIEQYF	TRBJ2-7	TRBD2	TRBV7-2	.
TGCAGCGTCTCGGGTGGGCGGGAGGGTCCCAATGAGCAGTTCTTC	CSVSGGREGPNEQFF	TRBJ2-1	TRBD2	TRBV29-1	.
TGTGCCAGCAGCCTGGGGGCGGGGTTGGGCGAGCAGTACTTC	CASSLGAGLGEQYF	TRBJ2-7	.	TRBV5-4	.
TGTGCCAGCAGCCCCCGTATGGTTCTCCGGAATGAGCAGTTCTTC	CASSPRMVLRNEQFF	TRBJ2-1	.	TRBV9	.
TGCGCCAGCAGTGATAATGTGTGGGGGGGGCCGGTCAATGAGCAGTTCTTC	CASSDNVWGGPVNEQFF	TRBJ2-1	.	TRBV10-1	.
TGTGCCAGCAGTGAAATTCGATCGGGCTGGGAGGGTGACAATGAGCAGTTCTTC	CASSEIRSGWEGDNEQFF	TRBJ2-1	TRBD2	TRBV6-1	.
TGTGCCAGCAGCGTAGAGGATAGCCCGAAGACCCAGTACTTC	CASSVEDSPKTQYF	TRBJ2-5	.	TRBV9	.
TGTGCCAGCAGTCAGGGGTTCAGCTATGGCTACACCTTC	CASSQGFSYGYTF	TRBJ1-2	.	TRBV6-1	.
TGTGCCAGCAGCGAGACCGGGACAGGGGCCTACGAGCAGTACTTC	CASSETGTGAYEQYF	TRBJ2-7	TRBD1	TRBV5-4	once